The 17 T cell receptor beta chains in this list originate from one sample, sequenced in a study of T cell responses to AZD1222 COVID-19 vaccine. Profiling relied on immunoSEQ multiplex PCR, and the TCRdb table lists in-frame clones only, not all of them. The table lists 90,000 to 130,000 clones, about nine tenths of them singletons, with roughly 2.5% in the top ten. Sequencing was performed on peripheral blood, taken 28 days after the second AZD1222 dose. Receptor source: an adult who received the AZD1222 COVID-19 vaccine.

This sequence joins TRBV2 and TRBJ1-2, with unresolved D. V was shortened by 2 bases and J by 8 bases, with 18 bases between the two germline ends. This CDR3 contains 15 residues. Germline CDR1 reads SNHLY; CDR2 reads FYNNEI. The CDR3 region has the DNA TGTGCCAGCAGTGAAAGGGCTGTGGGTTTGGGAGGCTACACCTTC. It specifies CASSERAVGLGGYTF. Full variable domain (missing parts from reference TRBV2 and TRBJ1-2): EPEVTQTPSHQVTQMGQEVILRCVPISNHLYFYWYRQILGQKVEFLVSFYNNEISEKSEIFDDQFSVERPDGSNFTLKIRSTKLEDSAMYFCASSERAVGLGGYTFGSGTRLTVV.

The chain links TRBV15 to TRBJ1-4, with 7 nucleotides matching TRBD1. Germline V gene data show CDR1 as LNHNV and CDR2 as YYDKDF (reference sequence). The CDR3 contains 14 residues. The J segment lost 7 bases and the V segment lost 11 bases, leaving 13 bases of the junction unmatched. CDR3 nucleotide sequence: TGTGCCGCATCGTCCGGGACAGTAATTGAAAAACTGTTTTTT. Translation gives CAASSGTVIEKLFF.

This rearrangement joins TRBV27 to TRBJ2-3, with 11 bases fitting TRBD1. Germline CDR1 MNHEY, CDR2 SMNVEV (reference sequence). The CDR3 totals 18 residues. V shed 1 base, J shed 1 base, and the junction held 7 bases outside the gene matches. In nucleotides, the CDR3 is TGTGCCAGCAGTTTATGGGGGACAGGGGGGAGAGGCACAGATACGCAGTATTTT. As protein: CASSLWGTGGRGTDTQYF.

This rearrangement joins TRBV3-1 (or the pseudogene TRBV3-2) to TRBJ2-5; D might be TRBD1 or TRBD2, each matching 5 bases. V was shortened by 0 bases and J by 5 bases, with 10 bases between the two germline ends. The germline V gene has CDR1 LGHDT and CDR2 YNNKEL (reference sequence). CDR3 length: 14 amino acids. CDR3 coding DNA: TGTGCCAGCAGCCAAGATTTGGGACGGGAGACCCAGTACTTC. It encodes CASSQDLGRETQYF.

This chain uses TRBV15 with TRBJ1-4; D unclear. Germline V gene sequence: CDR1 LNHNV, CDR2 YYDKDF (reference sequence). V was shortened by 3 bases and J by 6 bases, with 11 bases between the two germline ends. This CDR3 region has 14 residues. The CDR3 DNA reads as TGTGCCACCAGCAGGGTTCCGAGATATGAAAAACTGTTTTTT. Its translation is CATSRVPRYEKLFF.

The count of this clone is one. J is TRBJ2-7 and V is TRBV12-5, with D hard to call. CDR3 length: 13 residues. Germline V lookup: CDR1 LGHNT, CDR2 FRNRAP. Trimming took off 0 bases at V and 2 bases at J, with 5 bases between the two ends. Here the CDR3 reads CASGLVLPYEQYF. DNA of the CDR3: TGTGCTAGTGGTTTGGTTCTCCCCTACGAGCAGTACTTC.

V and J are TRBV5-1 and TRBJ2-4; D perhaps matches TRBD1 (5 bases). Germline CDR1 and CDR2: SGHRS and YFSETQ. The V end was cut by 1 base, the J end by 7 bases, with 9 bases between. The CDR3 has 13 amino acids. The CDR3 region has the DNA TGCGCCAGCAGCTTGACTGGACATAACATTCAGTACTTC. Translated, it gives CASSLTGHNIQYF. Based on the CDR3 plus reference TRBV5-1 and TRBJ2-4, the full variable domain is KAGVTQTPRYLIKTRGQQVTLSCSPISGHRSVSWYQQTPGQGLQFLFEYFSETQRNKGNFPGRFSGRQFSNSRSEMNVSTLELGDSALYLCASSLTGHNIQYFGAGTRLSVL.

This chain uses TRBV7-2 with TRBJ1-3; possibly TRBD1 for D (5 bases). CDR3 length: 15 amino acids. The V gene's germline CDR1 is SGHTA and CDR2 FQGNSA. Trimming shortened V by 1 base and J by 4 bases, and 11 bases separated the two germline ends. This CDR3 reads CASSLVGTVGNTIYF. Here the CDR3 DNA reads TGTGCCAGCAGCTTAGTAGGGACGGTAGGAAACACCATATATTTT.

The chain uses TRBV5-4 and TRBJ1-2, with 12 bases identical to TRBD1. Germline trimming cut 3 bases from V and 1 base from J; bases unmatched to any gene: 7. There are 17 residues in the CDR3. Germline V gene data show CDR1 as SGHNT and CDR2 as YYREEE (reference sequence). The chain's CDR3 is CASSSGTGGLLNYGYTF. In DNA, the CDR3 is TGTGCCAGCAGCTCCGGGACAGGGGGCCTCCTTAACTATGGCTACACCTTC.

The chain recombines TRBV7-9 with TRBJ2-6; unclear D gene. Germline V CDR1 and CDR2: SEHNR, FQNEAQ (reference sequence). The CDR3 sequence is 13 residues long. Trimming pared 6 bases from V and 4 bases from J, leaving 7 bases between. CDR3 in DNA: TGTGCCAGCAGGCGATCCGGGGCCAACGTCCTGACTTTC. Translation: CASRRSGANVLTF.

Written as DNA, the CDR3 is TGCAGCGTTGGTCCTGGGGATGGCTACACCTTC. This gives the protein CSVGPGDGYTF. The chain carries TRBV29-1 and TRBJ1-2; D remains unclear. The V end was cut by 4 bases, the J end by 6 bases, with 9 bases between. The CDR3 is made up of 11 amino acids. Germline CDR1 reads SQVTM; CDR2 reads ANQGSEA.

The rearrangement links TRBV7-3 to TRBJ1-3, with D hard to call. Germline V gene sequence: CDR1 SGHTA, CDR2 FQGTGA. This CDR3 region has 12 residues. V was shortened by 5 bases and J by 0 bases, with 2 bases between the two germline ends. The DNA for the CDR3 is TGTGCCAGCAGCCCCTCTGGAAACACCATATATTTT. As protein: CASSPSGNTIYF.

This chain connects TRBV9 to TRBJ1-2, with 7 bases matching TRBD1. Germline V gene data show CDR1 as SGDLS and CDR2 as YYNGEE. Trimming took 2 bases from V and 4 from J; bases not matched to a gene: 5. The CDR3 extends over 14 amino acids. CDR3 nucleotides: TGTGCCAGCAGCGTTGGGACAGACCGCTATGGCTACACCTTC. Amino acids: CASSVGTDRYGYTF. The variable domain in full, completed from reference TRBV9 and TRBJ1-2, reads DSGVTQTPKHLITATGQRVTLRCSPRSGDLSVYWYQQSLDQGLQFLIQYYNGEERAKGNILERFSAQQFPDLHSELNLSSLELGDSALYFCASSVGTDRYGYTFGSGTRLTVV.

This clone was counted between two and nine times. The J gene is TRBJ2-7, the V gene TRBV12-5; D is uncertain. V was trimmed by 5 bases and J by 3 bases, leaving 8 bases between them. CDR3 length: 12 amino acids. CDR1 and CDR2 (germline): LGHNT, FRNRAP. This CDR3 reads CASGPDRYEQYF. The CDR3 region has the DNA TGTGCTAGTGGTCCCGACCGCTACGAGCAGTACTTC. Full variable domain (remainder filled in from reference TRBV12-5 and TRBJ2-7): DARVTQTPRHKVTEMGQEVTMRCQPILGHNTVFWYRQTMMQGLELLAYFRNRAPLDDSGMPKDRFSAEMPDATLATLKIQPSEPRDSAVYFCASGPDRYEQYFGPGTRLTVT.

This CDR3 is CASSSERQGYTGELFF. CDR3 coding DNA: TGTGCCAGCAGTTCCGAAAGACAGGGTTACACCGGGGAGCTGTTTTTT. The chain carries TRBV28 and TRBJ2-2, with TRBD1 matching over 7 bases. CDR1 is MDHEN and CDR2 is SYDVKM in the germline V gene. V gave up 4 bases and J gave up 3 bases; unmatched junction bases: 8. The CDR3 sequence is 16 residues long.

This clone has only one observation. The CDR3 coding sequence is TGTGCCAGCAGCCACCTAGGGCAGGGCCAAGAGACCCAGTACTTC. Translating gives CASSHLGQGQETQYF. The rearrangement joins TRBV6-2 or TRBV6-3 to TRBJ2-5, with D maybe TRBD1 (5 bases). The germline CDR1 and CDR2 sequences are MNHEY and SVGEGT. This CDR3 has 15 amino acids. The ends were cut back, 6 bases at V and 1 base at J, with 15 bases in the middle.

This clone was observed once. The rearrangement links TRBV18 to TRBJ1-4; 7 bases agree with TRBD1. Germline CDR1 is KGHSH and CDR2 is LQKENI. This CDR3 has 16 amino acids. V was pared by 3 bases and J by 8 bases, with 12 bases of the junction left unmatched. CDR3 residues: CASSPSRQGLEEKLFF. The CDR3 bases are TGTGCCAGCTCACCTTCAAGACAGGGTTTAGAAGAAAAACTGTTTTTT.